This T cell receptor (beta chain) stems from a study of T cell responses to AZD1222 COVID-19 vaccine. In the study overall: The analysis combined second doses at about 4 or about 12 weeks.

Study-wide results and limits: Dominant at 160-218 and 743-854, vaccine-associated CD4 TCRs also spanned spike. Two AZD1222 doses significantly raised spike-specific TCR breadth and depth over controls. At baseline, just a handful of AZD1222 recipients tested seropositive.

Turning to this clone: Its target is unknown.

Using immunoSEQ multiplex PCR, the repertoire was profiled, and TCRdb retains in-frame clones only, with some absent. The sample has roughly 150,000 clones; approximately 90% are singletons. This CDR3 comprises 18 residues. The J segment lost 1 base and the V segment lost 1 base, leaving 7 bases of the junction unmatched. The germline CDR1 and CDR2 sequences are SGHTA and FQGNSA. The sequences come from peripheral blood, collected on day 0 of AZD1222 vaccination. This sequence originates from an adult in good health. The chain has TRBV7-2 and TRBJ2-5; 12 bases match TRBD2. The CDR3 DNA sequence: TGTGCCAGCAGCTTAGTAGGGCTAGCGGGAGGGCCCCAAGAGACCCAGTACTTC. Amino acid sequence: CASSLVGLAGGPQETQYF. The full variable domain, its missing parts supplied by reference TRBV7-2 and TRBJ2-5, is GAGVSQSPSNKVTEKGKDVELRCDPISGHTALYWYRQSLGQGLEFLIYFQGNSAPDKSGLPSDRFSAERTGGSVSTLTIQRTQQEDSAVYLCASSLVGLAGGPQETQYFGPGTRLLVL.